This T cell receptor (beta chain) is from a study of blood T cells in healthy people across ages. Study-level information: Researchers report that template switching captured about one barcoded beta molecule per two T cells.

In this sample, this clonotype turned up once. CDR3 length: 13 residues. From germline, CDR1 is SGDLS and CDR2 YYNGEE. Primers used in a second PCR of roughly 7 to 11 cycles were a sample-barcoded 5' primer and a J-beta primer mix. MiXCR, applied by TCRdb to the 5' RACE reads, yields one record per CDR3 protein. Of hundreds of thousands of distinct CDR3 sequences detected, 20% to 30% appear once; the ten largest clones hold just under 9.5%. Per individual sample, total RNA of at least 6 micrograms was extracted. These data were likewise used in another study, on T cells of mothers and their children. That work states: Per 15 ul, 1.5 ug of RNA was used, with all extracted RNA going into cDNA synthesis. Per mother, over 8 million TCR beta CDR3 reads were obtained; per child, about 3 million.

V is TRBV9 and J is TRBJ2-5; D unresolved. The J call may be in error: the DNA end matches TRBJ2-7 better. Sequences were obtained from blood. This clonotype was obtained from a boy younger than 18 in good health. The CDR3 DNA reads TGTGCCAGCTCCCTGGATACACCATACGAGCAGTACTTC. Translation: CASSLDTPYEQYF.